The entry below describes one T cell receptor beta chain. Per the original data handling: Reference gene primer amplification yielded estimated nucleated cell counts. The repertoire was sequenced with immunoSEQ multiplex PCR; TCRdb's copy has only in-frame clones and lacks some. From that table come the V and J calls and clone size; the DNA was used to work out D and trimming. The sample holds about 240,000 clones, approximately 87% seen once. V was clipped by 0 bases and J by 4 bases; unmatched bases: 5. The CDR3 totals 15 residues. The entry originates in a study of blood T cell repertoires in COVID-19. Study summary: Acute and convalescent COVID-19 specimens originated in the United States, Italy and Spain. The cDNA or gDNA used as material had been derived from T cells, B-cell-depleted T cells, or PBMCs.

Sequencing was done on a sample of peripheral blood. The chain uses TRBV6-7 and TRBJ2-7; 8 bases fit TRBD2. Being an ORF, TRBV6-7 has a function that is uncertain. The TCR originated in a man aged 60 to 69 with acute or convalescent COVID-19. CDR3 region: CASSYSTGTRYEQYF. CDR3 bases: TGTGCCAGCAGTTACTCAACCGGGACTAGGTACGAGCAGTACTTC.